This T cell receptor beta chain stems from a study of shared clonotypes between healthy human individuals. As for this clone: Its antigen is unidentified.

The data were produced by immunoSEQ multiplex PCR, yet TCRdb's version contains in-frame clones alone and is incomplete. The sample includes about 2.2 million clones, around 93% seen only once; the top ten take 1.5% to 2%. General study findings and limits: Against clonotypes common to all four donors, non-shared ones had lower generation probabilities.

This CDR3 is built from 14 residues. Per the germline V gene, CDR1 is SGHDN and CDR2 is FVKESK. V gave up 4 bases and J gave up 5 bases; unmatched junction bases: 2. Cells designated naive CD8 were CD45RO-negative and were positively selected for CCR7, with terminally differentiated effector memory CD45RA+ cells excluded. This rearrangement joins TRBV14 to TRBJ2-2; the match to TRBD1 covers 9 bases. The origin of this receptor is a man younger than 35 in good health. Some clones in this sample may be carry-over from other donors' samples. The sequenced sample consisted of naive CD8+ T cells from PBMCs. The CDR3 coding sequence is TGTGCCAGCAGCCGGGACAGGGTGACCGGGGAGCTGTTTTTT. Its protein product is CASSRDRVTGELFF. The whole variable domain, filled in from reference TRBV14 and TRBJ2-2, reads EAGVTQFPSHSVIEKGQTVTLRCDPISGHDNLYWYRRVMGKEIKFLLHFVKESKQDESGMPNNRFLAERTGGTYSTLKVQPAELEDSGVYFCASSRDRVTGELFFGEGSRLTVL.